This passage covers 14 T cell receptor beta chains from one sample sequenced in a study of spatial heterogeneity in lung cancer. Study outcomes and limitations: One measure, the expanded intratumoral alpha and beta TCR count, tracked tumor mutation counts.

TCRdb passed the 5' RACE reads through MiXCR, listing each CDR3 protein once. The profile shows 2,500 to 3,000 distinct CDR3 sequences, about half of them singletons. No antigens are known for them. The sample's time point: sample taken at primary tumor resection. This specimen was lung tumor tissue, taken at surgery. The receptors here all came from a male donor with early-stage non-small cell lung cancer.

This clonotype was seen more than once but under ten times. This chain uses TRBV24-1 with TRBJ2-1; D is possibly TRBD1 (6 bases). This CDR3 contains 11 residues. V lost 5 bases and J lost 13, with 11 bases in between. CDR1 and CDR2 from the germline V gene are KGHDR and SFDVKD. CDR3 sequence (DNA): TGTGCCACCAGTGTCCGGGACACCCAGTTCTTC. Translating gives CATSVRDTQFF.

This clonotype rates as large. The rearrangement uses TRBV7-8 and TRBJ2-2; no clear D. The CDR3 spans 16 residues. The germline CDR1 and CDR2 sequences are SGHVS and FQNEAQ. Deletions cut 5 bases from V and 0 bases from J, with 13 bases between. DNA for the CDR3: TGTGCCAGCAGCCACGTTCCGAGCCCGAACACCGGGGAGCTGTTTTTT. Encoded protein: CASSHVPSPNTGELFF.

This clonotype was seen many times. The chain carries TRBV11-1 and TRBJ1-1; D gene uncertain. The CDR3 is 12 residues long. Per the germline V gene, CDR1 is SGHAT and CDR2 is FQDESV (reference sequence). V was shortened by 5 bases and J by 0 bases, with 4 bases between the two germline ends. The CDR3: CASSDMNTEAFF. The CDR3 DNA reads as TGTGCCAGCAGCGACATGAACACTGAAGCTTTCTTT.

Relative to its sample, this clonotype is large. This rearrangement joins TRBV20-1 to TRBJ2-1, with D tentatively TRBD2 (6 bases). Germline V gives CDR1 DFQATT, CDR2 SNEGSKA (reference sequence). The germline V and J ends were trimmed by 3 bases and 5 bases, with 17 bases remaining between them. This CDR3 has 15 amino acids. The CDR3 DNA sequence: TGCAGTGCTAGGGTACCTAGCGCGGGGAACAATGAGCAGTTCTTC. This translates into CSARVPSAGNNEQFF.

The chain employs TRBV2 and TRBJ1-4, with D maybe TRBD1 (5 bases). This CDR3 comprises 16 residues. The germline V and J ends were trimmed by 2 bases and 3 bases, with 13 bases remaining between them. Germline loops: CDR1 SNHLY, CDR2 FYNNEI. The CDR3 sequence is CASSERQFPSNEKLFF. In DNA, the CDR3 is TGTGCCAGCAGTGAACGACAGTTCCCTTCTAATGAAAAACTGTTTTTT.

This clonotype was counted only a few times. The chain has TRBV28 and TRBJ2-1; 8 positions match TRBD2. Germline lookup yields CDR1 MDHEN and CDR2 SYDVKM. V was clipped by 5 bases and J by 4 bases; unmatched bases: 4. CDR3 length: 14 amino acids. DNA of the CDR3: TGTGCCAGCAGTCGATTAGCGGGATACAATGAGCAGTTCTTC. Its protein product is CASSRLAGYNEQFF. The full variable domain, completed using reference TRBV28 and TRBJ2-1, is DVKVTQSSRYLVKRTGEKVFLECVQDMDHENMFWYRQDPGLGLRLIYFSYDVKMKEKGDIPEGYSVSREKKERFSLILESASTNQTSMYLCASSRLAGYNEQFFGPGTRLTVL.

This clonotype is deemed medium-sized. J is TRBJ2-5 and V is TRBV7-2, with D perhaps matching TRBD2 (5 bases). V was clipped by 3 bases and J by 5 bases, with 10 bases between them. Germline V gene lookup returns CDR1 SGHTA and CDR2 FQGNSA. The CDR3 covers 13 residues. CDR3 residues: CASSLLRGETQYF. The CDR3 bases are TGTGCCAGCAGCTTGCTGCGCGGGGAGACCCAGTACTTC.

The chain recombines TRBV4-3 with TRBJ2-5; a possible D gene is TRBD1 (5 bases). With 0 bases removed from V and 4 bases from J, the gap between germline ends came to 15 bases. The CDR3 consists of 16 residues. CDR1 is LGHNA and CDR2 is YSLEER in the germline V gene. CDR3 in amino acids: CASSQDSGRVGETQYF. CDR3 in DNA: TGCGCCAGCAGCCAAGATTCCGGCAGGGTTGGAGAGACCCAGTACTTC.

By frequency in the sample, this clonotype is medium-sized. The gene calls are TRBV2 and TRBJ1-2; a possible D gene is TRBD1 (5 bases). Trimming removed 7 bases from V and 5 bases from J, with 14 bases in between. Germline CDR1 reads SNHLY; CDR2 reads FYNNEI. The CDR3 is 13 residues long. The CDR3 nucleotides are TGTGCCAGCAAGGCAGGGAGCCGGTATGGCTACACCTTC. Amino acid sequence: CASKAGSRYGYTF.

The V and J genes are TRBV24-1 and TRBJ1-5; no clear D. Germline CDR1 and CDR2: KGHDR and SFDVKD. This CDR3 has 14 residues. Trimming stripped 5 bases from V and 7 bases from J, with 14 bases between. CDR3 bases: TGTGCCACCAGTGCCCCCCCACAGAGCCAGCCCCAGCATTTT. Its protein is CATSAPPQSQPQHF.

This clonotype is termed medium-sized. The chain joins TRBV5-1 to TRBJ1-1, with a tentative D call TRBD1 (6 bases). The CDR3 runs 12 residues. Germline-derived CDR1 and CDR2 are SGHRS and YFSETQ. Between the trimmed V and J ends, which lost 0 bases and 10 bases, there was a span of 10 bases. The chain's CDR3 is CASSLGGGSAFF. CDR3 nucleotides: TGCGCCAGCAGCTTGGGAGGGGGATCAGCTTTCTTT.

The chain links TRBV6-5 to TRBJ1-2, with D possibly matching TRBD1 (5 bases). The CDR3 spans 16 residues. Germline CDR1 is MNHEY and CDR2 is SVGAGI. V lost 6 bases and J 4 bases, leaving 21 bases between the germline ends. The CDR3 loop is CASRQLGAIRGYGYTF. In DNA form, the CDR3 reads TGTGCCAGCAGGCAGTTAGGGGCCATTCGCGGCTATGGCTACACCTTC.

By sample fraction, this clonotype is medium-sized. The chain employs TRBV7-2 and TRBJ2-1; D gene unclear. Trimming cost V 4 bases and J 8 bases, with 12 bases left between them. CDR1 is SGHTA, CDR2 FQGNSA, per germline. This CDR3 is 13 amino acids long. CDR3 in amino acids: CASSSRPRDEQFF. In DNA, the CDR3 is TGTGCCAGCAGCTCTCGCCCTAGAGATGAGCAGTTCTTC. The full variable domain, completed using reference TRBV7-2 and TRBJ2-1, is GAGVSQSPSNKVTEKGKDVELRCDPISGHTALYWYRQSLGQGLEFLIYFQGNSAPDKSGLPSDRFSAERTGGSVSTLTIQRTQQEDSAVYLCASSSRPRDEQFFGPGTRLTVL.

The V gene is TRBV12-3 or TRBV12-4, the J gene TRBJ2-7, with D unclear. The CDR3 length is 12 residues. V dropped 3 bases and J dropped 0 bases, with 3 bases sitting between them. CDR3 DNA sequence: TGTGCCAGCAGTTTTCTCTCCTACGAGCAGTACTTC. Protein: CASSFLSYEQYF.